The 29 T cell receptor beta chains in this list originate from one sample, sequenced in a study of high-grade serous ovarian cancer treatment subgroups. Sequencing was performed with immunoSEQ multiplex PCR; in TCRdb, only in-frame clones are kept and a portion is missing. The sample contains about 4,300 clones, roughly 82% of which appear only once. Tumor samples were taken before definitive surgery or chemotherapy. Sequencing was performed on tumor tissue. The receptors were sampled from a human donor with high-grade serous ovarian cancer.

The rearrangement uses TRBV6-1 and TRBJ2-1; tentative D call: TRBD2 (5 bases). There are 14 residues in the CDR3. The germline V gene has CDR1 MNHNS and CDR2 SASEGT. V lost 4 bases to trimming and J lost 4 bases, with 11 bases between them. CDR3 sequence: CASSVQRNYNEQFF. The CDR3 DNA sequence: TGTGCCAGCAGTGTCCAGCGGAATTACAATGAGCAGTTCTTC.

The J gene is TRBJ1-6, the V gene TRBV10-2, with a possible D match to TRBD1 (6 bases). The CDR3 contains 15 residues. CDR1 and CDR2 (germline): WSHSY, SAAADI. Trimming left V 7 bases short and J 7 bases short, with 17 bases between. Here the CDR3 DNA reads TGCGCCAGCACCTCCGCCCGGGACACCAATTCACCCCTCCACTTT. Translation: CASTSARDTNSPLHF.

CDR3 DNA: TGTGCCAGCAGTTACGGTCGCGAGCAGTACTTC. Translating it yields CASSYGREQYF. This chain connects TRBV6-5 to TRBJ2-7; D is unresolved. Trimming shortened V by 2 bases and J by 6 bases, and 5 bases separated the two germline ends. The CDR3 is made up of 11 amino acids. In germline, CDR1 is MNHEY, CDR2 SVGAGI.

CDR3 nucleotides: TGTGCCAGCAGTTTACGGACAGGGGGCTCTGGAAACACCATATATTTT. Translation: CASSLRTGGSGNTIYF. The genes are TRBV6-5 and TRBJ1-3, with TRBD1 matching over 10 bases. Germline-derived CDR1 and CDR2 are MNHEY and SVGAGI. This CDR3 contains 16 residues. Losses at the gene ends were 4 bases for V and 0 bases for J; bases not matched to a gene: 3.

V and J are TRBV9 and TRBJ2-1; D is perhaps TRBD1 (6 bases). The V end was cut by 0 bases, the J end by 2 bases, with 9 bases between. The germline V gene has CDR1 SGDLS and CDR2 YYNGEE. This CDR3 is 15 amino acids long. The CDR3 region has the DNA TGTGCCAGCAGCGTAGCAGAGGGGGCCTACAATGAGCAGTTCTTC. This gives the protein CASSVAEGAYNEQFF.

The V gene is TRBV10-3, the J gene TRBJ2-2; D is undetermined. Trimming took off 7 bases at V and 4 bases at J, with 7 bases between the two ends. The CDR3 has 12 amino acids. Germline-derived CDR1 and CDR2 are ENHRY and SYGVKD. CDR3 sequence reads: CAIKGPTGELFF. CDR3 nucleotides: TGTGCCATCAAGGGTCCCACCGGGGAGCTGTTTTTT.

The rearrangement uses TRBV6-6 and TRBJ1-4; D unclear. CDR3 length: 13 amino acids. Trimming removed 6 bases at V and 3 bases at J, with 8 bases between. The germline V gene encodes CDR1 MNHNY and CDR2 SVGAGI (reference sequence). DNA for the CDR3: TGTGCCAGCAGCCTTCAATCTAATGAAAAACTGTTTTTT. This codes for CASSLQSNEKLFF.

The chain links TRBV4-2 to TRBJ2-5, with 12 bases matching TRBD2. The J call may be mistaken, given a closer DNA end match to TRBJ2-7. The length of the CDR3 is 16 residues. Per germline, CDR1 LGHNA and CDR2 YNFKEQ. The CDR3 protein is CASSPLTSGGPYEQYF. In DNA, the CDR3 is TGTGCCAGCAGCCCTCTGACTAGCGGGGGCCCCTACGAGCAGTACTTC.

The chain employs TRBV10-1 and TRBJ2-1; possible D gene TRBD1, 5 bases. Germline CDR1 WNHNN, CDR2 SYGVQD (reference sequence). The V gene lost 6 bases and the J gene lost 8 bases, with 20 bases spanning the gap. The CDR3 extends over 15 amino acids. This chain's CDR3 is CASSEQVGKVYEQFF. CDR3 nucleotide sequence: TGCGCCAGCAGCGAACAGGTTGGGAAGGTCTATGAGCAGTTCTTC.

The DNA for the CDR3 is TGCGCCAGCGAAGATGGGACTATTTTAGATGAGCAGTTCTTC. Translated, it gives CASEDGTILDEQFF. V gene TRBV5-1 combines with J gene TRBJ2-1; 7 nucleotides line up with TRBD2. This CDR3 has 14 amino acids. CDR1 SGHRS and CDR2 YFSETQ come from the germline V gene. V shed 7 bases and J 8 bases; nucleotides not matched to a gene: 12.

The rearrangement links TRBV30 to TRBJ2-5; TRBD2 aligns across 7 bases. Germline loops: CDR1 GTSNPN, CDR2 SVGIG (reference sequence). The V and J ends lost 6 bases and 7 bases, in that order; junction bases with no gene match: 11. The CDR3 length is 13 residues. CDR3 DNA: TGTGCCTGTAGCGGGTCCGTTGAGGGGACCCAGTACTTC. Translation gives CACSGSVEGTQYF.

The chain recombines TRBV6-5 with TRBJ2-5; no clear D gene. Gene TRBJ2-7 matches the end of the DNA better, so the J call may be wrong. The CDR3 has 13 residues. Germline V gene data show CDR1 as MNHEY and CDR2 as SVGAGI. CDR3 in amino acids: CASKGRSSYEQYF. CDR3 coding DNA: TGTGCCAGCAAAGGACGGAGCTCCTACGAGCAGTACTTC.

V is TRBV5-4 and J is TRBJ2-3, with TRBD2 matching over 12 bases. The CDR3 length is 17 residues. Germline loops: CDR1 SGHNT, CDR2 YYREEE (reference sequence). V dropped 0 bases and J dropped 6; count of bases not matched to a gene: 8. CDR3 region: CASSLGLAGGSGDTQYF. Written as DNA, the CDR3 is TGTGCCAGCAGCTTGGGGCTAGCGGGGGGGTCGGGTGATACGCAGTATTTT. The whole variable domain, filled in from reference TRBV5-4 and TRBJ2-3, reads ETGVTQSPTHLIKTRGQQVTLRCSSQSGHNTVSWYQQALGQGPQFIFQYYREEENGRGNFPPRFSGLQFPNYSSELNVNALELDDSALYLCASSLGLAGGSGDTQYFGPGTRLTVL.

CDR3 sequence (DNA): TGTGCCTGGAGTCATACCGGGACAGGGGTCGAGCAGTACTTC. Its protein is CAWSHTGTGVEQYF. V is TRBV30 and J is TRBJ2-7; 10 nucleotides align to TRBD1. CDR1 GTSNPN and CDR2 SVGIG come from the germline V gene (reference sequence). With 2 bases clipped from V and 6 bases from J, the junction kept 7 bases outside the gene matches. The CDR3 is made up of 14 amino acids.

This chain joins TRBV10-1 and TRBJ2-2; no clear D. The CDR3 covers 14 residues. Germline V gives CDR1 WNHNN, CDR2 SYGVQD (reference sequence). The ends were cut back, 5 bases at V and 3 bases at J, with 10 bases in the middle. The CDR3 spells CASSLSSDTGELFF. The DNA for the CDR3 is TGCGCCAGCAGTCTTAGCTCGGACACCGGGGAGCTGTTTTTT.

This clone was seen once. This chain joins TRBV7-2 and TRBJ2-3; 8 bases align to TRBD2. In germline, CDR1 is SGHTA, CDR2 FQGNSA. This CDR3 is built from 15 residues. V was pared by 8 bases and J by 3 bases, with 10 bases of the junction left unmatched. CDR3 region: CASSRSSGATDTQYF. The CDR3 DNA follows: TGTGCCAGCTCCCGGAGTAGCGGGGCGACAGATACGCAGTATTTT.

CDR3 loop: CATSGTSSGGFQETQYF. CDR3 DNA sequence: TGTGCCACCAGCGGGACCTCTAGCGGGGGTTTCCAAGAGACCCAGTACTTC. The chain links TRBV15 to TRBJ2-5; 10 positions agree with TRBD2. J was trimmed by 1 base and V by 5 bases; bases with no gene match: 10. CDR3 length: 17 residues. Germline assignment: CDR1 LNHNV and CDR2 YYDKDF (reference sequence).

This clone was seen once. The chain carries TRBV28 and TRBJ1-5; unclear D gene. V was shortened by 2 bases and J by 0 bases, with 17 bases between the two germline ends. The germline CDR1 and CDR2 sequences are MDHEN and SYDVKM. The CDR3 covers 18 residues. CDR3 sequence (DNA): TGTGCCAGCAGTTTAGGGCCTTTGCTTGCTGGTAGCAATCAGCCCCAGCATTTT. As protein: CASSLGPLLAGSNQPQHF. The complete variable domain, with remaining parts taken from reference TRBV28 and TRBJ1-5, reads DVKVTQSSRYLVKRTGEKVFLECVQDMDHENMFWYRQDPGLGLRLIYFSYDVKMKEKGDIPEGYSVSREKKERFSLILESASTNQTSMYLCASSLGPLLAGSNQPQHFGDGTRLSIL.

CDR3 coding DNA: TGTGCCATCAGTGGTCGGGTTAGAGGGGCGGGTAGCACAGATACGCAGTATTTT. Amino acid sequence: CAISGRVRGAGSTDTQYF. V and J are TRBV10-3 and TRBJ2-3; either TRBD1 or TRBD2 may supply D (5 bases each). Trimming removed 4 bases at V and 0 bases at J, with 20 bases between. In germline, CDR1 is ENHRY, CDR2 SYGVKD. The CDR3 has 18 amino acids.

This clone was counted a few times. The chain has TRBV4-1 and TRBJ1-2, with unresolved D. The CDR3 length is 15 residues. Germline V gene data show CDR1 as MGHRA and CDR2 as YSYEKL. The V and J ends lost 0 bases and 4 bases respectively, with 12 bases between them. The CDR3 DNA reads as TGCGCCAGCAGCCAAGATGTGGCAGTAACCTATGGCTACACCTTC. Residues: CASSQDVAVTYGYTF.

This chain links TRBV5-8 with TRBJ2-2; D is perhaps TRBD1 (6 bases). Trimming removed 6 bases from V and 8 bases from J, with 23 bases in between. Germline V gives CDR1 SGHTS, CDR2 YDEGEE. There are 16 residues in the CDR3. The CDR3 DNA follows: TGTGCCAGCACACCCGTAAAAGGACAGACCTGGGGGGAGCTGTTTTTT. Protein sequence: CASTPVKGQTWGELFF.

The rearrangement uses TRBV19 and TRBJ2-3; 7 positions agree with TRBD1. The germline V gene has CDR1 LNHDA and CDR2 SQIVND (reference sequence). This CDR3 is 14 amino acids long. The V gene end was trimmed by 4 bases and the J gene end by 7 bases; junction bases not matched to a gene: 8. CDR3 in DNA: TGTGCCAGTAGTAGGGGACAGTCAGGAAATACGCAGTATTTT. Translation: CASSRGQSGNTQYF.

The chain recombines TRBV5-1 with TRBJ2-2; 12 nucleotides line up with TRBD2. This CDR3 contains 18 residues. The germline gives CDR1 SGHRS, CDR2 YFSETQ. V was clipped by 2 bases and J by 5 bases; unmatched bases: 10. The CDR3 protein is CASSFKSGLAGRTGELFF. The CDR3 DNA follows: TGCGCCAGCAGCTTCAAATCAGGACTAGCGGGGCGGACCGGGGAGCTGTTTTTT.

As DNA, the CDR3 is TGTGCCAGCTCACCAACCCGGGACGGGAACACTGAAGCTTTCTTT. Its translation is CASSPTRDGNTEAFF. The chain is built from TRBV18 and TRBJ1-1; D perhaps matches TRBD1 (5 bases). V dropped 2 bases and J dropped 1 base, with 11 bases sitting between them. In germline, CDR1 is KGHSH, CDR2 LQKENI. The CDR3 has 15 amino acids.

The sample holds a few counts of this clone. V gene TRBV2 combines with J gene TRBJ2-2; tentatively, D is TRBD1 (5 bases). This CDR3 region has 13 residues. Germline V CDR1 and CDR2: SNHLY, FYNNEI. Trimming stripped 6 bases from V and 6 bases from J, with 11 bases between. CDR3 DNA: TGTGCCAGCAGGGACGACAGATCCGGGGAGCTGTTTTTT. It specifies CASRDDRSGELFF.

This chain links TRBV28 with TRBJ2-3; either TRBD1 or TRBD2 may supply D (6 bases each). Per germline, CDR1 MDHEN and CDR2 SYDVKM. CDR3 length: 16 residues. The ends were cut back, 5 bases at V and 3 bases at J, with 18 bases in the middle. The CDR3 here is CASSPLRGVRTDTQYF. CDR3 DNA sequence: TGTGCCAGCAGTCCCCTAAGGGGGGTAAGAACAGATACGCAGTATTTT. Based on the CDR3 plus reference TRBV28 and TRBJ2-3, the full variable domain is DVKVTQSSRYLVKRTGEKVFLECVQDMDHENMFWYRQDPGLGLRLIYFSYDVKMKEKGDIPEGYSVSREKKERFSLILESASTNQTSMYLCASSPLRGVRTDTQYFGPGTRLTVL.

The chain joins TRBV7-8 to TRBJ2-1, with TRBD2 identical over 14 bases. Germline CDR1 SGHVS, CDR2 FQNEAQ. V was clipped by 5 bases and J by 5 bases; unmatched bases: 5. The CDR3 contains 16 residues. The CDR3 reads CASSPWTSGGNNEQFF. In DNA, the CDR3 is TGTGCCAGCAGCCCATGGACTAGCGGGGGGAACAATGAGCAGTTCTTC.

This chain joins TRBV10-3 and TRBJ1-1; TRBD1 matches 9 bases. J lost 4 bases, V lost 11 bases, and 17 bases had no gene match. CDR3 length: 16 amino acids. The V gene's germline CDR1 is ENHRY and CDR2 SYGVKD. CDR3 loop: CAAWGGQGQSGTEAFF. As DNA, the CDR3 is TGTGCCGCGTGGGGGGGACAGGGACAGTCGGGCACTGAAGCTTTCTTT.

DNA of the CDR3: TGTGCCAGCAGCTTAGATCTGCTAGTTGCAGAGACCCAGTACTTC. Translation gives CASSLDLLVAETQYF. V usage is TRBV7-6 and J usage is TRBJ2-5; D is ambiguous. The CDR3 spans 15 residues. Per germline, CDR1 SGHVS and CDR2 FNYEAQ. The V and J ends lost 1 base and 4 bases respectively, with 13 bases between them.